These 15 T cell receptor beta chains were all obtained from the same sample, sequenced in a study of cytomegalovirus exposure and HLA in healthy donors listed by TCRdb under 2017. The library was built by means of the immunoSEQ multiplex PCR assay. The multiplex PCR relied on a mix of 60 forward primers for TCR Vbeta segments and 13 reverse primers for TCR Jbeta segments. As stored in TCRdb, this immuneACCESS dataset retains in-frame rearrangements with V and J assigned. A fraction of the clones does not appear; measured against another copy, unresolved V genes explain less than half of the discrepancy, and the remainder lacks a known reason. Across this sample there are roughly 180,000 clones, with approximately 80% seen only once. Jointly, the top ten make up about 0.8% of the sample. Source material: PBMCs. These receptor sequences come from a female donor in good health and CMV-seronegative.

This clone was counted between two and nine times. This chain uses TRBV9 with TRBJ1-4, with 8 bases identical to TRBD1. Per germline, CDR1 SGDLS and CDR2 YYNGEE. With V trimmed by 4 bases and J by 2 bases, 4 bases remained unmatched. The CDR3 is 15 residues long. The CDR3 coding sequence is TGTGCCAGCAGCCAGGACAGGGCCACTAATGAAAAACTGTTTTTT. This gives the protein CASSQDRATNEKLFF.

The V gene is TRBV27, the J gene TRBJ2-7; the match to TRBD2 covers 10 bases. The germline CDR1 and CDR2 sequences are MNHEY and SMNVEV (reference sequence). The ends lost 7 bases at V and 2 bases at J; junction bases unmatched: 5. The CDR3 runs to 14 residues. The CDR3 nucleotides are TGTGCCAGCAAGGGACTAGCGACGCCCTACGAGCAGTACTTC. Translated: CASKGLATPYEQYF.

The J gene is TRBJ1-4, the V gene TRBV19; D gene unclear. The germline V gene has CDR1 LNHDA and CDR2 SQIVND (reference sequence). Trimming took off 6 bases at V and 4 bases at J, with 12 bases between the two ends. The CDR3 covers 14 residues. CDR3 loop: CASSRQHDNEKLFF. CDR3 DNA: TGTGCCAGTAGCAGACAACACGATAATGAAAAACTGTTTTTT.

Concerning this clone itself: Germline and junction disagree at one end, which may indicate a read error. This chain joins TRBV4-1 and TRBJ2-1; TRBD2 aligns across 9 bases. The CDR3 consists of 16 residues. CDR1 and CDR2 (germline): MGHRA, YSYEKL. In DNA form, the CDR3 reads TGCGCCAGCAGCCAAGTTCGGCGGGGGGGATACAATGGGCAGTTCTTC. Its protein product is CASSQVRRGGYNGQFF.

The chain carries TRBV5-1 and TRBJ1-5; TRBD1 matches at 7 bases. The CDR3 loop spans 15 amino acids. Germline assignment: CDR1 SGHRS and CDR2 YFSETQ. Trimming removed 3 bases from V and 3 bases from J; junction bases left unmatched: 6. The CDR3 coding sequence is TGCGCCAGCAGCTCCCAAGGGGGCATCAATCAGCCCCAGCATTTT. Amino acid sequence: CASSSQGGINQPQHF.

In this sample, this clone turned up once. This chain connects TRBV7-9 to TRBJ1-1, with unresolved D. The ends were cut back, 3 bases at V and 2 bases at J, with 7 bases in the middle. Germline CDR1 reads SEHNR; CDR2 reads FQNEAQ (reference sequence). The CDR3 is 13 amino acids. In nucleotides, the CDR3 is TGTGCCAGCAGCTTCCCATCCAACACTGAAGCTTTCTTT. It encodes CASSFPSNTEAFF. The full variable domain, rest sourced from reference TRBV7-9 and TRBJ1-1, is DTGVSQNPRHKITKRGQNVTFRCDPISEHNRLYWYRQTLGQGPEFLTYFQNEAQLEKSRLLSDRFSAERPKGSFSTLEIQRTEQGDSAMYLCASSFPSNTEAFFGQGTRLTVV.

In its sample, this clone was seen once. The junction does not match germline at one end; this may be a read error. V gene TRBV7-2 combines with J gene TRBJ2-6; perhaps TRBD1 as D (5 bases). CDR3 length: 14 amino acids. The germline V gene encodes CDR1 SGHTA and CDR2 FQGNSA. CDR3 bases: TGTGCCAGCAGCCTCAACTCTGGGGCCAACGGCCTGACTTTC. Translation gives CASSLNSGANGLTF.

This clone came up a few times. V is TRBV25-1 and J is TRBJ1-2; 8 bases agree with TRBD1. Per germline, CDR1 MGHDK and CDR2 SYGVNS. This CDR3 comprises 14 residues. After removal of 5 bases from V and 3 bases from J, the junction contained 5 bases not matched to a gene. DNA for the CDR3: TGTGCCAGCAGTCCCCCACAGGGGGACTATGGCTACACCTTC. Translation: CASSPPQGDYGYTF.

This clone showed up just once. This chain connects TRBV4-2 to TRBJ2-7; perhaps TRBD2 as D (7 bases). The V gene's germline CDR1 is LGHNA and CDR2 YNFKEQ. This CDR3 is built from 17 residues. The V end lost 1 base, the J end lost 0 bases, and 16 bases lay between the germline ends. The CDR3 DNA sequence: TGTGCCAGCAGCCAAGCCCTGGGGGGGGCGTACTCCTACGAGCAGTACTTC. Amino acids: CASSQALGGAYSYEQYF.

CDR3 nucleotide sequence: TGTGCCAGCAGGCCTGGACTCCACAGCTCCTACAATGAGCAGTTCTTC. It codes for CASRPGLHSSYNEQFF. J is TRBJ2-1 and V is TRBV5-5; the D gene is possibly TRBD2 (5 bases). V was clipped by 5 bases and J by 0 bases, with 15 bases between them. The CDR3 length is 16 residues. Per germline, CDR1 SGHKS and CDR2 YYEKEE (reference sequence).

V gene TRBV29-1 combines with J gene TRBJ2-7; D might be TRBD1 (6 bases). Germline CDR1 reads SQVTM; CDR2 reads ANQGSEA. Trimming stripped 3 bases from V and 7 bases from J, with 13 bases between. The length of the CDR3 is 12 residues. DNA of the CDR3: TGCAGCGTTGAGACCCAGGGGTGGGAGCAGTACTTC. Residues: CSVETQGWEQYF.

The chain links TRBV6-5 to TRBJ2-7; possible D gene TRBD2, 6 bases. There are 15 residues in the CDR3. Germline V gives CDR1 MNHEY, CDR2 SVGAGI. V lost 2 bases and J 6 bases, leaving 17 bases between the germline ends. Written as DNA, the CDR3 is TGTGCCAGCAGTTACGCCGCGGGAACCTCACTCGAGCAGTACTTC. Amino acids: CASSYAAGTSLEQYF.

This clone has just a few counts. The chain is built from TRBV21-1 and TRBJ1-1; the table's D call, TRBD1, has no DNA check behind it. TRBV21-1 is a pseudogene segment. This CDR3 spans 15 amino acids. The CDR3 DNA reads as TGTGCCAGCAGCCCCTGGACAGGAGAGAACACTGAAGCTTTCTTT. It is translated as CASSPWTGENTEAFF.

CDR3 residues: CAISPTGAFNYGYTF. For the CDR3, the DNA is TGTGCCATCAGCCCGACAGGGGCGTTTAACTATGGCTACACCTTC. The chain employs TRBV10-3 and TRBJ1-2; 8 nucleotides align to TRBD1. Trimming at V came to 6 bases and at J to 1 base, leaving 7 bases not matched to a gene. This CDR3 has 15 amino acids. Germline CDR1 is ENHRY and CDR2 is SYGVKD.

This chain uses TRBV19 with TRBJ2-3; TRBD2 matches 8 bases. With 3 bases clipped from V and 4 bases from J, the junction kept 9 bases outside the gene matches. CDR3 size: 16 residues. Germline V gene lookup returns CDR1 LNHDA and CDR2 SQIVND (reference sequence). For the CDR3, the DNA is TGTGCCAGTAGTATCAACGGGGGGGCCGTTTCAGATACGCAGTATTTT. The encoded protein is CASSINGGAVSDTQYF.